The 20 T cell receptor beta chains below were found in one sample sequenced in a study of blood T cell repertoires in COVID-19. Only in-frame clones appear in the TCRdb table, and some are missing; sequencing was by immunoSEQ multiplex PCR. The table shows roughly 120,000 clones, with over 75% occurring only once. The sample comprised peripheral blood. The receptors originated from a human donor with active COVID-19. The donor label of this sample is uncertain.

CDR3 coding DNA: TGTGCCAGCAGTTACCCGGGGGTGCGCTCTGGAAACACCATATATTTT. Encoded protein: CASSYPGVRSGNTIYF. The V call is TRBV6-2 or TRBV6-3, the J call TRBJ1-3, with D possibly being TRBD1 (5 bases). Germline V gives CDR1 MNHEY, CDR2 SVGEGT. This CDR3 has 16 residues. V lost 2 bases and J lost 0, with 11 bases in between.

This chain uses TRBV7-2 with TRBJ1-5, with no clear D. Germline-derived CDR1 and CDR2 are SGHTA and FQGNSA. This CDR3 contains 15 residues. V was cut by 0 bases and J by 3 bases, with 9 bases left in between. CDR3 protein: CASSLALGPNQPQHF. The DNA for the CDR3 is TGTGCCAGCAGCTTAGCGTTGGGCCCCAATCAGCCCCAGCATTTT.

The J gene is TRBJ1-5, the V gene TRBV6-8, with a possible D match to TRBD1 (5 bases). The CDR3 sequence is 15 residues long. In germline, CDR1 is MNHGY, CDR2 SAAAGT. Trimming cost V 7 bases and J 0 bases, with 13 bases left between them. Here the CDR3 DNA reads TGTGCCAGCACTCCGGCGGGGGTTAGCAATCAGCCCCAGCATTTT. Translated, it gives CASTPAGVSNQPQHF.

V gene TRBV2 combines with J gene TRBJ1-4; weak D call: TRBD1 (6 bases). The V end was cut by 6 bases, the J end by 8 bases, with 19 bases between. The CDR3 sequence is 15 residues long. The germline V gene has CDR1 SNHLY and CDR2 FYNNEI. The CDR3 protein is CASRYTGSANEKLFF. CDR3 in DNA: TGTGCCAGCAGGTATACAGGGAGTGCGAACGAAAAACTGTTTTTT.

With regard to this clone: This same CDR3 is encoded by further DNA sequences in the sample. The chain uses TRBV5-4 and TRBJ2-5; the match to TRBD1 covers 10 bases. The CDR3 spans 15 residues. The V segment lost 0 bases and the J segment 5 bases; nucleotides outside the gene matches: 4. From germline, CDR1 is SGHNT and CDR2 YYREEE (reference sequence). In DNA, the CDR3 is TGTGCCAGCAGCTTGGGCGACAGGGGGCGCGAGACCCAGTACTTC. Protein: CASSLGDRGRETQYF.

The CDR3 region is CASSQESGSTGELFF. DNA of the CDR3: TGCGCCAGCAGCCAAGAAAGTGGCTCCACCGGGGAGCTGTTTTTT. The rearrangement links TRBV4-3 to TRBJ2-2, with D uncertain. The germline CDR1 and CDR2 sequences are LGHNA and YSLEER. This CDR3 has 15 amino acids. V was pared by 0 bases and J by 4 bases, with 9 bases between.

The V and J genes are TRBV6-5 and TRBJ2-7; a possible D gene is TRBD2 (6 bases). This CDR3 has 12 amino acids. Germline V gene data show CDR1 as MNHEY and CDR2 as SVGAGI. V lost 8 bases and J 0 bases, leaving 8 bases between the germline ends. The CDR3 loop reads CASGGVSYEQYF. CDR3 in DNA: TGTGCCAGCGGCGGGGTCTCCTACGAGCAGTACTTC.

This chain uses TRBV19 with TRBJ2-6, with D perhaps matching TRBD1 (7 bases). Germline V lookup: CDR1 LNHDA, CDR2 SQIVND (reference sequence). Trimming cost V 3 bases and J 2 bases, with 11 bases left between them. The CDR3 is 16 residues long. CDR3 in DNA: TGTGCCAGTAGTATCCAGGGGGGCACTGGGGCCAACGTCCTGACTTTC. The encoded protein is CASSIQGGTGANVLTF.

The V call is TRBV28, the J call TRBJ2-7; unclear D gene. V was pared by 2 bases and J by 2 bases, with 7 bases between. The CDR3 runs to 13 residues. Germline V gives CDR1 MDHEN, CDR2 SYDVKM. The CDR3 bases are TGTGCCAGCAGTTTAGGCGGAACCTACGAGCAGTACTTC. It encodes CASSLGGTYEQYF.

J is TRBJ2-1 and V is TRBV25-1; 11 bases agree with TRBD2. Germline V gene data show CDR1 as MGHDK and CDR2 as SYGVNS. The CDR3 has 18 amino acids. V trimming: 5 bases; J trimming: 0 bases; junction bases outside the gene matches: 9. CDR3 sequence (DNA): TGTGCCAGCAGTTATGGACTAGCGGGCGGTCTCTCCTACAATGAGCAGTTCTTC. This translates into CASSYGLAGGLSYNEQFF.

The genes are TRBV10-3 and TRBJ2-1; 8 positions match TRBD1. The CDR3 spans 14 residues. Germline values: CDR1 ENHRY, CDR2 SYGVKD. The V segment lost 5 bases and the J segment 4 bases; nucleotides outside the gene matches: 4. CDR3 loop: CAISYGTGYNEQFF. The CDR3 DNA reads as TGTGCCATCAGTTACGGGACAGGTTACAATGAGCAGTTCTTC.

The chain couples TRBV6-5 to TRBJ1-4, with a weak D call TRBD1 (6 bases). CDR3 length equals 15 residues. V was shortened by 7 bases and J by 2 bases, with 14 bases between the two germline ends. Germline V gene sequence: CDR1 MNHEY, CDR2 SVGAGI. CDR3 protein: CASNNKGGTNEKLFF. CDR3 nucleotide sequence: TGTGCCAGCAACAATAAAGGGGGTACTAATGAAAAACTGTTTTTT.

This chain uses TRBV9 with TRBJ2-2; D is ambiguous. Germline values: CDR1 SGDLS, CDR2 YYNGEE. CDR3 size: 14 residues. The V end was cut by 5 bases, the J end by 7 bases, with 15 bases between. CDR3 amino acids: CASSVLNFGGELFF. For the CDR3, the DNA is TGTGCCAGCAGTGTTCTAAACTTTGGCGGGGAGCTGTTTTTT.

This clone was counted only a few times. This rearrangement joins TRBV7-8 to TRBJ2-6; D remains ambiguous. The germline gives CDR1 SGHVS, CDR2 FQNEAQ. V was clipped by 4 bases and J by 0 bases, with 4 bases between them. This CDR3 is 14 amino acids long. The CDR3 coding sequence is TGTGCCAGCAGCTCTAGCTCTGGGGCCAACGTCCTGACTTTC. This codes for CASSSSSGANVLTF.

The chain carries TRBV7-8 and TRBJ2-7; D possibly corresponds to TRBD2 (5 bases). Germline CDR1 SGHVS, CDR2 FQNEAQ. The CDR3 runs 15 residues. V was pared by 1 base and J by 3 bases, with 13 bases between. The CDR3 DNA reads TGTGCCAGCAGCTTAGGGCTAGCAGGTGTCTACGAGCAGTACTTC. It is translated as CASSLGLAGVYEQYF. Full variable domain (rest looked up from reference TRBV7-8 and TRBJ2-7): GAGVSQSPRYKVAKRGQDVALRCDPISGHVSLFWYQQALGQGPEFLTYFQNEAQLDKSGLPSDRFFAERPEGSVSTLKIQRTQQEDSAVYLCASSLGLAGVYEQYFGPGTRLTVT.

This chain joins TRBV4-3 and TRBJ2-3; D perhaps matches TRBD2 (5 bases). This CDR3 spans 14 amino acids. With 0 bases removed from V and 6 bases from J, the gap between germline ends came to 10 bases. Germline V gene sequence: CDR1 LGHNA, CDR2 YSLEER. The CDR3 here is CASSQDSPGDTQYF. The CDR3, as DNA: TGCGCCAGCAGCCAAGATTCGCCGGGGGATACGCAGTATTTT.

The V gene is TRBV6-5, the J gene TRBJ2-7; 10 positions match TRBD1. With 6 bases clipped from V and 3 bases from J, the junction kept 8 bases outside the gene matches. From germline, CDR1 is MNHEY and CDR2 SVGAGI. CDR3 length: 15 residues. The CDR3 loop reads CASSPGTGALYEQYF. The DNA of the CDR3 is TGTGCCAGCAGCCCCGGGACAGGGGCTCTCTACGAGCAGTACTTC.

This chain uses TRBV11-3 with TRBJ1-2; TRBD1 aligns across 7 bases. The junction had 8 bases not matched to a gene; V was cut back by 4 bases and J by 3 bases. The CDR3 consists of 15 residues. The germline CDR1 and CDR2 sequences are SGHNT and YENEEA. CDR3 bases: TGTGCCAGCAGCTACGTGGCAGGGGGATACTATGGCTACACCTTC. It specifies CASSYVAGGYYGYTF.

V usage is TRBV5-1 and J usage is TRBJ2-3; no reliable D call. Germline CDR1 reads SGHRS; CDR2 reads YFSETQ. This CDR3 spans 13 amino acids. Trimming removed 3 bases from V and 0 bases from J, with 5 bases in between. The CDR3 DNA sequence: TGCGCCAGCAGCTCCCCTAGCACAGATACGCAGTATTTT. It is translated as CASSSPSTDTQYF.

The chain is built from TRBV3-1 (or the pseudogene TRBV3-2) and TRBJ2-3; the D is unclear. V was trimmed by 1 base and J by 4 bases, leaving 9 bases between them. This CDR3 is 14 amino acids long. CDR1 and CDR2 from the germline V gene are LGHDT and YNNKEL (reference sequence). CDR3 DNA: TGTGCCAGCAGCCAAGCAGGTTTTGCAGATACGCAGTATTTT. It is translated as CASSQAGFADTQYF.